The clone carrying this T cell receptor (beta chain) has just one count. These data originate in a study of shared clonotypes between healthy human individuals. The study separated CD4+ cells into CD45RA+ naive and CD45RA-negative memory subsets. Clones were sequenced by immunoSEQ multiplex PCR, and TCRdb holds only the in-frame ones, with some missing. The data show approximately 1,500,000 clones, 95% to 99% seen once. The sequence came from a man aged 30 to 45 in good health. Sequencing was done on a sample of naive CD4+ T cells sorted from blood. Sample subset: CD45RA+ positively selected.

CDR3 sequence: CASSQGQVNTGELFF. CDR3 DNA: TGTGCCAGTAGTCAGGGACAGGTGAACACCGGGGAGCTGTTTTTT. The J gene is TRBJ2-2, the V gene TRBV19; TRBD1 matches 8 bases. Germline CDR1 LNHDA, CDR2 SQIVND (reference sequence). Germline trimming cut 5 bases from V and 1 base from J; bases unmatched to any gene: 3. CDR3 length equals 15 residues.